The sequence of this TCR beta chain was determined in a study of blood T cell repertoires in COVID-19 (dated by TCRdb to between 2020 and 2021). Looking at the study overall: Collaborator samples came from the United States, Italy and Spain and covered acute and convalescent phases of COVID-19. Deeply sampled blood TCRbeta repertoires from subjects exposed to, actively infected with, or recovered from COVID-19 were included in the dataset. The repertoires were released in a freely available public database meant as a resource for research on the immune response to SARS-CoV-2. The material from the prospective study consisted of cDNA or gDNA derived from T cells, B-cell-depleted T cells, or PBMCs. Where available, HLA class I and class II types were taken from metadata supplied by the sample provider and were not determined by assay-based typing. Samples came from the ongoing ImmuneRACE study (first 160 participants) plus 1,254 subjects from 6 global collaborators. Nearly every sample came with metadata listing a de-identified subject ID, COVID-19 status, age in years and sex. On the study overall, not on this receptor specifically: The quantity of clinical and demographic metadata differed by source and by participant and was supplied without curation.

TCRbeta CDR3 regions were amplified from genomic DNA using the immunoSEQ Assay, a bias-controlled multiplex PCR. Processing in the source paper ran as follows. Within the assay, amplification of reference gene primers was used to estimate how many nucleated cells each sample contained. To quantify the absolute abundance of each unique TCRbeta CDR3 rearrangement, sequence reads were collapsed and filtered. For each sample, productive Simpson clonality was calculated as the square root of Simpson's diversity index across productive rearrangements. Not all clones reach the TCRdb copy of this immuneACCESS table, which keeps in-frame sequences only. Checked studies attribute under half of the gap to unresolved V genes and leave the rest unexplained. The DNA was the basis for D and trimming; V, J and clone size are from that table. In this sample the table shows 50,000 or so clones, around four fifths of which occur a single time. The ten largest clones represent under 3% of the sample.

From a lookup of the germline V gene (reference sequence), CDR1 and CDR2 are SEHNR and FQNEAQ. Reading from cysteine to phenylalanine, the CDR3 counts 16 amino acids. The CDR3 DNA has 48 bases and is translated from base 1. The V end gives up 5 bases and the J end 3 bases, leaving 9 bases in the junction not matched to a gene. The collaborating institutions used their own protocols to collect whole blood in K2EDTA tubes. For TCRbeta analysis, collaborators shipped samples in one of three forms: frozen whole blood, isolated PBMCs, or DNA extracted from either of those sample types. With regard to this clone: Its recognized antigen is unknown. No much larger clone is present one base from it, and per-base qualities are unavailable.

Recombination linked TRBV7-9 to TRBJ1-4, with TRBD1 matching 7 junction bases. This receptor was obtained from a man aged 45 to 65 with acute or convalescent COVID-19. The sequenced material came from peripheral blood. The bases are TGTGCCAGCAGCAGACAGGGTGGTGGGGCTAATGAAAAACTGTTTTTT. The encoded protein is CASSRQGGGANEKLFF. Reference TRBV7-9 and TRBJ1-4 genes cover what lies past the CDR3, so the full variable domain is DTGVSQNPRHKITKRGQNVTFRCDPISEHNRLYWYRQTLGQGPEFLTYFQNEAQLEKSRLLSDRFSAERPKGSFSTLEIQRTEQGDSAMYLCASSRQGGGANEKLFFGSGTQLSVL.